This record covers a single TCR beta chain. The antigen remains unidentified. The source of the sample is a study of T cells expressing NK-cell markers. Whole-study results and caveats: Evidence did not settle whether expanded NKG2C+ T cell clones targeted HCMV.

Germline values: CDR1 KGHDR, CDR2 SFDVKD. CDR3 length: 21 residues. The cDNA for TCR beta came from 5'RACE template switching with UMIs. Reprocessing the 5' RACE reads, TCRdb reports a single entry for every CDR3 protein and omits DNA. The sample data list about 550,000 distinct CDR3 sequences. The V gene is TRBV24-1, the J gene TRBJ2-2; the TCRdb call, TRBD2, lacks DNA for checking. The origin of this receptor is a young man in good health. The sequenced sample consisted of blood T cells: a sorted CD56 or NKG2C T cell subset, CD4+ or CD8+ T cells, or bulk PBMC T cells (not recorded which). The CDR3 here is CATSDWHPGLAGERVTGELFF.